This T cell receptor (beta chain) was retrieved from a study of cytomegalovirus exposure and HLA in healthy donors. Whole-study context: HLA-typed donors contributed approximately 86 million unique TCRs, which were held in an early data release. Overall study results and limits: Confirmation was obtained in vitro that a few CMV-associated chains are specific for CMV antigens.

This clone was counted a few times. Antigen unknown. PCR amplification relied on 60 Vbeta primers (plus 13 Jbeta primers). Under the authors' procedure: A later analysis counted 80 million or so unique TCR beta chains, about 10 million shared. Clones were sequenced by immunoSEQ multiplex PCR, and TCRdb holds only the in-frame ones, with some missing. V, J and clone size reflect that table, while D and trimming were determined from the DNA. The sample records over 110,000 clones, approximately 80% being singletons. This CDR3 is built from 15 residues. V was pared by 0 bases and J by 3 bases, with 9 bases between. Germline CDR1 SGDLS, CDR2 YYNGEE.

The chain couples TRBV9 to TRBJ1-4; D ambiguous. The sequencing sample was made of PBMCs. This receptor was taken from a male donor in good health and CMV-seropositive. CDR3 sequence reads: CASSVGGLANEKLFF. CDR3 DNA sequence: TGTGCCAGCAGCGTAGGTGGACTGGCTAATGAAAAACTGTTTTTT.